This record covers a single T cell receptor beta chain. What it binds is unknown. The same CDR3 can be traced to other DNA sequences in this sample. The data stem from a study of cytomegalovirus exposure and HLA in healthy donors. Study details: For the approximately 360 genotyped donors, roughly 80% fell within the Caucasian-associated ancestry cluster. Findings of the study overall: The productive fraction for most TCR beta V segments was about 90% or about 30% in an earlier analysis. TCR beta sequences numbering 15,000 to 20,000 were associated with HLA alleles at 0.05 false discovery rate in a later analysis.

This CDR3 has 15 amino acids. Germline V gives CDR1 MDHEN, CDR2 SYDVKM. Trimming pared 5 bases from V and 0 bases from J, leaving 8 bases between. It was with 60 Vbeta and 13 Jbeta primers that the PCR ran. Profiled with immunoSEQ multiplex PCR; TCRdb holds only in-frame clones, not every one. Here the sample spans 150,000 to 160,000 clones, approximately 74% being singletons. The material sequenced was PBMCs. This sequence joins TRBV28 and TRBJ2-6, with D unresolved. This clonotype was obtained from a young man in good health and CMV-seronegative. In nucleotides, the CDR3 is TGTGCCAGCAGTCCCCCGGGCTCTGGGGCCAACGTCCTGACTTTC. As protein: CASSPPGSGANVLTF.